A selection of T cell receptor beta chains follows, all from one sample in a study of cytomegalovirus exposure and HLA in healthy donors. The protocol was immunoSEQ multiplex PCR, while the TCRdb copy is restricted to in-frame clones and leaves out a portion. This table holds 150,000 to 200,000 clones, 85% to 90% found once. The sequenced material came from PBMCs. The receptors originated from a woman aged 18 to 35 in good health and CMV-seronegative. Each CDR3 is given without its conserved first and last residue. For some rows the clone size is stated as once, few or many, or as a class when expanded; others skip it.

V	J	size	CDR3
TRBV6-6	TRBJ2-1	-	ASSSLGGSYNEQF
TRBV5-4	TRBJ2-7	-	ASSLAAASGTGSYEQY
TRBV10-2	TRBJ2-7	-	ASSRDRAGSEQY
TRBV10-3	TRBJ1-2	-	AISGSGTGVGYT
TRBV5-1	TRBJ1-1	-	ASSVDRGNTEAF
TRBV11-3	TRBJ2-3	-	ASSFGGRASDTQY
TRBV19	TRBJ1-5	-	ASSIWTGDGNQPQH
TRBV7-9	TRBJ2-7	-	ATRTGASYEQY
TRBV30	TRBJ2-1	once	AWSDRGNEQF
TRBV12-5	TRBJ2-5	-	ASGNRVTQY
TRBV4-2	TRBJ1-6	-	ASSQEGGRGSYNSPLH
TRBV28	TRBJ1-1	-	ASSLGPFAF
TRBV5-1	TRBJ1-6	-	ASSLDRLTLAPLH
TRBV19	TRBJ2-1	once	ASRSGGPRGYNEQF
TRBV2	TRBJ2-1	once	ASSGQGGDNEQF
TRBV14	TRBJ1-2	-	ASSNYQGGYGYT
TRBV5-1	TRBJ1-2	-	ASATGEGGYT
TRBV6-6	TRBJ1-2	-	ASSLGGISYGYT
TRBV25-1	TRBJ2-1	-	ASSRDRGPYNEQF
TRBV7-9	TRBJ2-3	-	ASSYIQGAVGDTQY
TRBV6-5	TRBJ1-1	few	ASSYSGQVNTEAF
TRBV30	TRBJ1-5	-	AWSGSTYQPQH
TRBV4-1	TRBJ2-3	-	ASSQESSTDTQY
TRBV11-3	TRBJ2-7	-	ASSLMAPQANYEQY
TRBV13	TRBJ1-2	-	ASSLEDNRAIGYT
TRBV18	TRBJ2-5	-	ASSVSGGQETQY
TRBV2	TRBJ2-2	once	ASSGTVVNTGELF
TRBV7-9	TRBJ1-4	-	ASSFFGPREANEKLF
TRBV5-1	TRBJ2-3	-	ASSLVEPGTDTQY
TRBV30	TRBJ2-1	-	AWSPRGSGGNEQF
TRBV29-1	TRBJ1-2	-	SVGQGYLRGYT
TRBV13	TRBJ2-7	-	ASSLVRGGHDEQY
TRBV7-6	TRBJ2-7	-	ASSGEAGSYEQY
TRBV29-1	TRBJ2-7	-	SAFTGTGTYEQY
TRBV14	TRBJ2-1	-	ASSPFVSSQEQF
TRBV29-1	TRBJ2-7	-	SVSGTAYEQY
TRBV6-5	TRBJ1-2	-	ASSYGIGGNYGYT
TRBV5-1	TRBJ2-2	-	ASSLTLAGAGELF
TRBV2	TRBJ1-5	-	ASSAQTGLNQPQH
TRBV5-6	TRBJ1-1	-	ASSPTVVNTEAF
TRBV7-2	TRBJ2-7	-	ASSLAGGRQY
TRBV7-9	TRBJ2-5	-	ASSLGTGDQETQY